Shown below are 21 T cell receptor beta chains from a single sample sequenced in a study of cytomegalovirus exposure and HLA in healthy donors. With 60 Vbeta and 13 Jbeta primers, the PCR was carried out. The repertoire was sequenced with immunoSEQ multiplex PCR; TCRdb's copy has only in-frame clones and lacks some. The sample carries 120,000 or so clones, about four fifths recorded once. Sequencing was carried out using PBMCs. These TCRs come from a male donor in good health and CMV-seropositive.

The chain carries TRBV4-2 and TRBJ2-5; a possible D gene is TRBD2 (6 bases). Germline V gene sequence: CDR1 LGHNA, CDR2 YNFKEQ. CDR3 length: 16 residues. Deletions cut 2 bases from V and 1 base from J, with 14 bases between. CDR3: CASSQLVGGVQETQYF. CDR3 sequence (DNA): TGTGCCAGCAGCCAACTTGTGGGGGGAGTCCAAGAGACCCAGTACTTC.

This rearrangement joins TRBV18 to TRBJ2-5; D possibly corresponds to TRBD2 (5 bases). Germline V lookup: CDR1 KGHSH, CDR2 LQKENI. The V and J ends lost 3 bases and 3 bases respectively, with 8 bases between them. The CDR3 has 13 residues. The DNA of the CDR3 is TGTGCCAGCTCACCCTGGGGAGAAGAGACCCAGTACTTC. It codes for CASSPWGEETQYF.

The rearrangement links TRBV9 to TRBJ1-2; D call uncertain. Germline V gene sequence: CDR1 SGDLS, CDR2 YYNGEE. Trimming took 5 bases from V and 8 from J, leaving 10 bases between them. The length of the CDR3 is 11 residues. CDR3 region: CASRGGGGYTF. In DNA form, the CDR3 reads TGTGCCAGCAGAGGAGGAGGCGGCTACACCTTC.

J is TRBJ2-4 and V is TRBV19; TRBD2 is a possible D gene (5 bases). CDR1 is LNHDA, CDR2 SQIVND, per germline (reference sequence). V was shortened by 6 bases and J by 8 bases, with 11 bases between the two germline ends. The CDR3 spans 12 residues. CDR3 in amino acids: CASRLRDDIQYF. The CDR3 DNA sequence: TGTGCCAGTAGACTGAGGGATGACATTCAGTACTTC.

V is TRBV9 and J is TRBJ2-7; D might be TRBD2 (6 bases). Germline V gene lookup returns CDR1 SGDLS and CDR2 YYNGEE. V was cut by 5 bases and J by 2 bases, with 14 bases left in between. This CDR3 spans 14 amino acids. The CDR3 sequence is CASSVGGIAYEQYF. The CDR3 DNA reads as TGTGCCAGCAGTGTTGGCGGGATAGCCTACGAGCAGTACTTC. The complete variable domain, with remaining parts taken from reference TRBV9 and TRBJ2-7, reads DSGVTQTPKHLITATGQRVTLRCSPRSGDLSVYWYQQSLDQGLQFLIQYYNGEERAKGNILERFSAQQFPDLHSELNLSSLELGDSALYFCASSVGGIAYEQYFGPGTRLTVT.

The chain is built from TRBV9 and TRBJ2-5, with 7 bases identical to TRBD1. Germline values: CDR1 SGDLS, CDR2 YYNGEE. The CDR3 runs 16 residues. J was trimmed by 11 bases and V by 4 bases; bases with no gene match: 20. Written as DNA, the CDR3 is TGTGCCAGCAGCCCCTCAGGACAGGCGGCGTCGGAGGAGCAGTACTTC. This translates into CASSPSGQAASEEQYF.

The J gene is TRBJ2-7, the V gene TRBV18; possibly TRBD2 for D (6 bases). Per germline, CDR1 KGHSH and CDR2 LQKENI. V was pared by 0 bases and J by 3 bases, with 9 bases between. The CDR3 consists of 14 residues. In nucleotides, the CDR3 is TGTGCCAGCTCACCACCGGACTACATCTACGAGCAGTACTTC. Encoded protein: CASSPPDYIYEQYF. Together with reference TRBV18 and TRBJ2-7, the CDR3 gives the full variable domain: NAGVMQNPRHLVRRRGQEARLRCSPMKGHSHVYWYRQLPEEGLKFMVYLQKENIIDESGMPKERFSAEFPKEGPSILRIQQVVRGDSAAYFCASSPPDYIYEQYFGPGTRLTVT.

The chain carries TRBV2 and TRBJ1-2; 7 positions match TRBD1. Germline loops: CDR1 SNHLY, CDR2 FYNNEI. This CDR3 has 14 amino acids. V lost 6 bases to trimming and J lost 5 bases; unmatched junction nucleotides: 9. The CDR3 DNA reads TGTGCCAGCAGCGTGTCCGGGACAGTTTATGGCTACACCTTC. Its translation: CASSVSGTVYGYTF.

The V gene is TRBV19, the J gene TRBJ2-7; 8 bases line up with TRBD2. The V segment lost 5 bases and the J segment 2 bases; nucleotides outside the gene matches: 8. CDR1 and CDR2 from the germline V gene are LNHDA and SQIVND (reference sequence). The CDR3 extends over 15 amino acids. CDR3 region: CASSLTGTSPYEQYF. The CDR3 bases are TGTGCCAGTAGTTTAACCGGGACTAGTCCCTACGAGCAGTACTTC.

V gene TRBV28 combines with J gene TRBJ2-7; D may be TRBD1 (6 bases). V was cut by 6 bases and J by 1 base, with 16 bases left in between. The CDR3 sequence is 15 residues long. Per germline, CDR1 MDHEN and CDR2 SYDVKM. CDR3 in DNA: TGTGCCAGCAGACTTACAGGGACCACGTCCTACGAGCAGTACTTC. It codes for CASRLTGTTSYEQYF.

DNA for the CDR3: TGTGCCTGGACTCACTTCGACTCAACCTACAATGAGCAGTTCTTC. Translated, it gives CAWTHFDSTYNEQFF. The chain uses TRBV30 and TRBJ2-1, with D hard to call. CDR1 is GTSNPN, CDR2 SVGIG, per germline (reference sequence). V lost 4 bases and J lost 2, with 15 bases in between. The CDR3 has 15 amino acids.

The CDR3 sequence is CASSPRVNTEAFF. For the CDR3, the DNA is TGTGCCAGCTCACCGAGGGTGAACACTGAAGCTTTCTTT. The V gene is TRBV18, the J gene TRBJ1-1; no clear D gene. CDR1 KGHSH and CDR2 LQKENI come from the germline V gene. The CDR3 length is 13 residues. Trimming cost V 3 bases and J 0 bases, with 5 bases left between them.

The chain joins TRBV28 to TRBJ1-1, with 10 bases lining up with TRBD1. The CDR3 consists of 16 residues. Per the germline V gene, CDR1 is MDHEN and CDR2 is SYDVKM. After removal of 5 bases from V and 3 bases from J, the junction contained 9 bases not matched to a gene. The CDR3 DNA sequence: TGTGCCAGCAGTCCACCAGACAGGGGGCTTCACACTGAAGCTTTCTTT. Its translation: CASSPPDRGLHTEAFF.

The V gene is TRBV5-1, the J gene TRBJ1-1; D not certain. V shed 4 bases and J shed 4 bases, with 14 bases lying between them. This CDR3 is built from 14 residues. Looked up from germline, CDR1 is SGHRS and CDR2 is YFSETQ. The CDR3 sequence: CASSAQTGSTEAFF. The CDR3 coding sequence is TGCGCCAGCAGCGCCCAGACGGGGAGCACTGAAGCTTTCTTT.

The genes are TRBV5-4 and TRBJ2-7, with 11 bases fitting TRBD2. V gave up 4 bases and J gave up 3 bases; unmatched junction bases: 3. CDR1 is SGHNT and CDR2 is YYREEE in the germline V gene (reference sequence). The CDR3 spans 14 residues. The DNA for the CDR3 is TGTGCCAGCAGCCCAACTAGCGGGGGCTACGAGCAGTACTTC. As protein: CASSPTSGGYEQYF.

The gene calls are TRBV6-6 and TRBJ2-3; D might be TRBD1 (8 bases). The V gene's germline CDR1 is MNHNY and CDR2 SVGAGI (reference sequence). The CDR3 has 14 amino acids. V shed 6 bases and J shed 13 bases, with 23 bases lying between them. CDR3 nucleotides: TGTGCCAGCAGGGGCACTACAGGGGGGGGCAATAAGTATTTT. It is translated as CASRGTTGGGNKYF.

V usage is TRBV11-2 and J usage is TRBJ2-7; D is possibly TRBD2 (6 bases). With 6 bases removed from V and 0 bases from J, the gap between germline ends came to 15 bases. Germline V CDR1 and CDR2: SGHAT, FQNNGV. The CDR3 covers 15 residues. This chain's CDR3 is CASSISGGDSYEQYF. For the CDR3, the DNA is TGTGCCAGCAGTATCTCGGGCGGGGACTCCTACGAGCAGTACTTC.

The chain has TRBV7-2 and TRBJ2-6; tentative D call: TRBD2 (5 bases). From germline, CDR1 is SGHTA and CDR2 FQGNSA. The CDR3 length is 16 residues. V was pared by 1 base and J by 1 base, with 8 bases between. The CDR3 reads CASSLVGGSGANVLTF. CDR3 DNA sequence: TGTGCCAGCAGCTTAGTAGGCGGGTCTGGGGCCAACGTCCTGACTTTC.

V gene TRBV7-3 combines with J gene TRBJ2-6, with D perhaps matching TRBD1 (6 bases). V gave up 2 bases and J gave up 4 bases, with 15 bases separating them. CDR1 is SGHTA, CDR2 FQGTGA, per germline. The CDR3 length is 17 residues. The CDR3, as DNA: TGTGCCAGCAGCTTATTGGGGGCTCGATCCGGGGCCAACGTCCTGACTTTC. Protein sequence: CASSLLGARSGANVLTF.

V usage is TRBV7-6 and J usage is TRBJ2-3; 12 nucleotides align to TRBD2. V was pared by 1 base and J by 6 bases, with 2 bases of the junction left unmatched. The germline V gene has CDR1 SGHVS and CDR2 FNYEAQ. The CDR3 extends over 15 amino acids. This CDR3 reads CASSLVTSGSDTQYF. CDR3 bases: TGTGCCAGCAGCTTAGTGACTAGCGGGAGTGATACGCAGTATTTT.

The table lists this clone with a count of one. The V call is TRBV11-2, the J call TRBJ2-7; 10 bases match TRBD2. Germline-derived CDR1 and CDR2 are SGHAT and FQNNGV. The ends lost 0 bases at V and 6 bases at J; junction bases unmatched: 5. The CDR3 contains 15 residues. The CDR3 loop is CASSLESSGSAEQYF. The CDR3 DNA follows: TGTGCCAGCAGCTTAGAGTCTAGCGGGAGCGCCGAGCAGTACTTC. The full variable domain, in which reference TRBV11-2 and TRBJ2-7 provide the parts outside the CDR3, is EAGVAQSPRYKIIEKRQSVAFWCNPISGHATLYWYQQILGQGPKLLIQFQNNGVVDDSQLPKDRFSAERLKGVDSTLKIQPAKLEDSAVYLCASSLESSGSAEQYFGPGTRLTVT.